The clone carrying this TCR beta chain was seen ten or more times. The data originate from a study of human T cells and chemical hapten exposure. In the study overall: Per-sample TCR yield variability stemmed mainly from small pooled library volume differences.

Separate cDNA molecules received unique molecular identifiers, which the library attached to them. TCRdb analysed the RACE reads with MiXCR anew, one entry per CDR3 protein. The sample includes some 350,000 distinct CDR3 sequences, about 6% of them seen just once. Documented time point: patch test 2, 6 weeks after DPC sensitization. Documented treatment: therapeutic diphenylcyclopropenone sensitization with weekly scalp DPC. Alopecia patients, 18 to 70 years old and DPC-suitable, served as donors. V was clipped by 7 bases and J by 4 bases, with 18 bases between them. The CDR3 is 15 residues long. This receptor was obtained from a woman under 30 with alopecia areata. Some clones in this sample may be carry-over from other donors' samples. The sample consisted of whole blood, taken in connection with sensitization to the hapten diphenylcyclopropenone (DPC). The chain carries TRBV12-3 or TRBV12-4 and TRBJ2-3; D is unclear. The CDR3 region is CASTPRSPPPDTQYF. The DNA of the CDR3 is TGTGCCAGCACCCCGCGCTCCCCGCCCCCAGATACGCAGTATTTT.